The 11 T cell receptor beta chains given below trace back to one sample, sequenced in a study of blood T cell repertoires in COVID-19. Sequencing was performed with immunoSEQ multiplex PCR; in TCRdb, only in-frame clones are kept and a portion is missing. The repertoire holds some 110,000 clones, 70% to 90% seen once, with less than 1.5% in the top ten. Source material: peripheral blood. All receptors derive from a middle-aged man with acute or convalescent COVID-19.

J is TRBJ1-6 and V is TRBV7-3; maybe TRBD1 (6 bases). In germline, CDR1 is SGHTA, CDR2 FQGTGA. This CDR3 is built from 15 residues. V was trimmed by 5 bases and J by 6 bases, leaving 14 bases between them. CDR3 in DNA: TGTGCCAGCAGCGAAAGGGCACAGGGTAATTCACCCCTCCACTTT. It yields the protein CASSERAQGNSPLHF.

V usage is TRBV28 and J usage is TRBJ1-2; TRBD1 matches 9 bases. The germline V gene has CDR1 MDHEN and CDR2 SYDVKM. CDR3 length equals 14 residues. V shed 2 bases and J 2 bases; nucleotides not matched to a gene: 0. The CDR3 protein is CASSLGTGNYGYTF. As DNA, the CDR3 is TGTGCCAGCAGTTTAGGGACAGGGAACTATGGCTACACCTTC.

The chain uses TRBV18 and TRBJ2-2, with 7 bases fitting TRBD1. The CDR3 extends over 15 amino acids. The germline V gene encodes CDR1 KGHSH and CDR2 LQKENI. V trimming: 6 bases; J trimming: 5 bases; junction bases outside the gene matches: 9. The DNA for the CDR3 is TGTGCCAGCTCGGATTCAGGGGGACCAACCGGGGAGCTGTTTTTT. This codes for CASSDSGGPTGELFF.

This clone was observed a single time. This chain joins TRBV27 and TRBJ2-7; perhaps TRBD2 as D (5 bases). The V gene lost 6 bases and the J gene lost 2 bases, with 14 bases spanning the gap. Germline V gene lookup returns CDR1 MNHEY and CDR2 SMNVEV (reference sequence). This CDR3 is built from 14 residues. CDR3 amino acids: CASSYNGRAYEQYF. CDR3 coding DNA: TGTGCCAGCAGCTATAATGGGAGAGCCTACGAGCAGTACTTC.

CDR3 DNA sequence: TGTGCCAGCAGTTACTCGAGCGGGGGGGCCCGAGATACGCAGTATTTT. Amino acids: CASSYSSGGARDTQYF. The gene calls are TRBV6-5 and TRBJ2-3; 10 bases are a match to TRBD2. The CDR3 is 16 amino acids. The germline V gene encodes CDR1 MNHEY and CDR2 SVGAGI. V trimming: 0 bases; J trimming: 5 bases; junction bases outside the gene matches: 5.

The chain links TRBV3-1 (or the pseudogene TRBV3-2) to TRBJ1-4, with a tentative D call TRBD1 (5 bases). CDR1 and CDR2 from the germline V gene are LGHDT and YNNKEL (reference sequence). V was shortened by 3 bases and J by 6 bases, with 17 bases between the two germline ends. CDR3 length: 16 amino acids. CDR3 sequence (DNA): TGTGCCAGCAGCCAGCGGGGGAGGGTAATTGATGAAAAACTGTTTTTT. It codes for CASSQRGRVIDEKLFF.

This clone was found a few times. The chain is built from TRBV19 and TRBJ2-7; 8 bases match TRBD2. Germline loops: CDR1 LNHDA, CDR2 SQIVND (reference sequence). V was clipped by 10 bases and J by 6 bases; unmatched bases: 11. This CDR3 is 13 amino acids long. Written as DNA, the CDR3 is TGTGCCACCAATCGCGGGGGGCGCAGCGAGCAGTACTTC. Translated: CATNRGGRSEQYF.

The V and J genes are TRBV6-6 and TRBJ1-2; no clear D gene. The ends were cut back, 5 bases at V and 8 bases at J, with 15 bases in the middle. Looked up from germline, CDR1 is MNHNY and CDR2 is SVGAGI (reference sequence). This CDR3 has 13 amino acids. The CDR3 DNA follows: TGTGCCAGCAGTCGGGCCTTCGGAGAGGGCTACACCTTC. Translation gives CASSRAFGEGYTF.

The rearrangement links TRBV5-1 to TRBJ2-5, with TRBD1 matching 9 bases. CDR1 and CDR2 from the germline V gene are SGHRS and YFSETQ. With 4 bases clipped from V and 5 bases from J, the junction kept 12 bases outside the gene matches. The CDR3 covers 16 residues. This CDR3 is CASSTGQGNVRETQYF. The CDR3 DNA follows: TGCGCCAGCAGCACCGGACAGGGGAATGTTCGGGAGACCCAGTACTTC.

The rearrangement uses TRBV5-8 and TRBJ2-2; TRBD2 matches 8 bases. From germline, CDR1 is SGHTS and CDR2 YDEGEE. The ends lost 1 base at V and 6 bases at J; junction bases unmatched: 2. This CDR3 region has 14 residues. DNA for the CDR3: TGTGCCAGCAGCTTGTTCGGGAGGGCCGGGGAGCTGTTTTTT. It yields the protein CASSLFGRAGELFF.

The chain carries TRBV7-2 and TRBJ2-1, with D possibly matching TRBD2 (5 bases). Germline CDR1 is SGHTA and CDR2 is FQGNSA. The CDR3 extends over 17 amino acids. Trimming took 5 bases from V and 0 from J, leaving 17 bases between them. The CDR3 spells CASSPRLAGFSYNEQFF. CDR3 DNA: TGTGCCAGCAGCCCCCGCTTGGCGGGCTTCTCCTACAATGAGCAGTTCTTC.